These 23 T cell receptor beta chains originate from one sample sequenced in a study of response to subunit inactivated influenza vaccine (dated by TCRdb to 2017 to 2018). Libraries were prepared through RT-PCR. Sequencing used an Illumina HiSeq 2500. TCRdb passed the public sequencing reads through fastp at Q25 and MiXCR, retaining productive beta sequences. Identical CDR3 proteins give one entry, which carries the most common genes and DNA. This sample gives more than 250,000 distinct CDR3 sequences in total; around a fifth of them show up just once. The leading ten clones occupy about 10% of the sample. Sequencing was performed on PBMCs from blood, taken 21 months after vaccination. These receptors all come from a man aged 50-75 years who received an inactivated influenza vaccine. Donor details come from another sample of the same person, matched by shared clones.

The genes are TRBV11-1 and TRBJ2-1, with D perhaps TRBD2 (6 bases). CDR3 size: 13 residues. Trimming removed 2 bases at V and 6 bases at J, with 8 bases between. CDR1 is SGHAT, CDR2 FQDESV, per germline (reference sequence). The DNA of the CDR3 is TGTGCCAGCAGCTTACGGGAGTCCAATGAGCAGTTCTTC. It codes for CASSLRESNEQFF.

This clonotype was counted a few times. This chain uses TRBV6-2 or TRBV6-3 with TRBJ1-3, with 7 bases lining up with TRBD1. CDR1 MNHEY and CDR2 SVGEGT come from the germline V gene. This CDR3 comprises 15 residues. The J segment lost 0 bases and the V segment lost 7 bases, leaving 6 bases of the junction unmatched. CDR3 protein: CASMGTARSGNTIYF. CDR3 in DNA: TGTGCCAGCATGGGGACAGCTCGCTCTGGAAACACCATATATTTT.

This clonotype was seen a few times. This chain joins TRBV7-9 and TRBJ2-7, with 7 bases that match TRBD1. The CDR3 is made up of 12 amino acids. V trimming: 5 bases; J trimming: 5 bases; junction bases outside the gene matches: 3. Germline V gene lookup returns CDR1 SEHNR and CDR2 FQNEAQ (reference sequence). The CDR3 reads CASSADRNEQYF. The DNA of the CDR3 is TGTGCCAGCAGCGCGGACAGGAACGAGCAGTACTTC.

This clonotype was counted ten times or more. The rearrangement joins TRBV2 to TRBJ2-7; D is undetermined. Trimming cost V 3 bases and J 5 bases, with 14 bases left between them. This CDR3 has 14 residues. Germline V gene sequence: CDR1 SNHLY, CDR2 FYNNEI. The CDR3 spells CASSDDLGFNEQYF. The CDR3 nucleotides read TGTGCCAGCAGTGATGATCTGGGTTTCAACGAGCAGTACTTC.

The CDR3 DNA sequence: TGCAGCGTTTGGGACCCCGGGAGTGAGCAGTTCTTC. Translated: CSVWDPGSEQFF. The V and J genes are TRBV29-1 and TRBJ2-1; a possible D gene is TRBD2 (6 bases). V shed 5 bases and J shed 9 bases, with 14 bases lying between them. Germline values: CDR1 SQVTM, CDR2 ANQGSEA. The CDR3 is 12 amino acids.

The V and J genes are TRBV6-5 and TRBJ2-7; 7 bases align to TRBD2. Germline lookup yields CDR1 MNHEY and CDR2 SVGAGI. The CDR3 is 15 amino acids. J gave up 3 bases and V 3 bases, and 8 bases lay outside the gene matches. The CDR3, as DNA: TGTGCCAGCAGTTATCGTCAGGGAGGGAACTACGAGCAGTACTTC. Translated: CASSYRQGGNYEQYF.

DNA for the CDR3: TGCGCCAGCAGCCAAGAATTAGGACAATTAAGCAATCAGCCCCAGCATTTT. Protein sequence: CASSQELGQLSNQPQHF. The rearrangement uses TRBV4-3 and TRBJ1-5; D is possibly TRBD1 (5 bases). V shed 0 bases and J shed 1 base, with 13 bases lying between them. The CDR3 is 17 amino acids. The germline V gene has CDR1 LGHNA and CDR2 YSLEER.

This clonotype was detected only a few times. The chain links TRBV29-1 to TRBJ2-2; a weak D match, TRBD1 (5 bases). Trimming stripped 3 bases from V and 4 bases from J, with 9 bases between. Germline V gene sequence: CDR1 SQVTM, CDR2 ANQGSEA. There are 13 residues in the CDR3. CDR3 nucleotides: TGCAGCGTTGAGTACAGGTCCACCGGGGAGCTGTTTTTT. Its protein is CSVEYRSTGELFF.

The gene calls are TRBV7-2 and TRBJ2-7, with D possibly matching TRBD1 (6 bases). Looked up from germline, CDR1 is SGHTA and CDR2 is FQGNSA. The CDR3 extends over 15 amino acids. V was pared by 0 bases and J by 0 bases, with 9 bases between. The CDR3 DNA is TGTGCCAGCAGCTTAGCGACAGGTTACTCCTACGAGCAGTACTTC. Protein: CASSLATGYSYEQYF.

To note about this clonotype: A clone one base away is much larger, so this may be a read error. The chain links TRBV20-1 to TRBJ1-1, with no clear D. Per germline, CDR1 DFQATT and CDR2 SNEGSKA (reference sequence). The CDR3 spans 11 residues. The CDR3 sequence: CSAGSNTEDFF. The CDR3 nucleotides are TGCAGTGCCGGTTCCAACACTGAAGATTTCTTT.

The chain recombines TRBV19 with TRBJ2-1; either TRBD1 or TRBD2 may fit D (6 bases each). Looked up from germline, CDR1 is LNHDA and CDR2 is SQIVND (reference sequence). Between the trimmed V and J ends, which lost 6 bases and 7 bases, there was a span of 13 bases. This CDR3 has 13 amino acids. The CDR3 region is CASSTGRFNEQFF. DNA of the CDR3: TGTGCCAGTAGCACAGGGAGGTTTAATGAGCAGTTCTTC.

The chain has TRBV20-1 and TRBJ2-5; 7 bases are a match to TRBD2. The germline gives CDR1 DFQATT, CDR2 SNEGSKA (reference sequence). The CDR3 length is 15 residues. Unmatched junction bases numbered 9, after V lost 3 bases and J lost 2 bases. CDR3 residues: CSARISGNKQETQYF. The CDR3 coding sequence is TGCAGTGCTAGGATAAGCGGGAACAAGCAAGAGACCCAGTACTTC.

The rearrangement uses TRBV7-2 and TRBJ2-3; 8 positions agree with TRBD2. The ends lost 1 base at V and 9 bases at J; junction bases unmatched: 6. The CDR3 contains 14 residues. Germline CDR1 reads SGHTA; CDR2 reads FQGNSA. As DNA, the CDR3 is TGTGCCAGCAGCTTAGAAGGGAGACTAGCGACGCAGTATTTT. Protein product: CASSLEGRLATQYF.

The chain couples TRBV3-1 to TRBJ2-3; D perhaps matches TRBD1 (6 bases). The V and J ends lost 3 bases and 1 base respectively, with 14 bases between them. Per the germline V gene, CDR1 is LGHDT and CDR2 is YNNKEL (reference sequence). CDR3 length equals 16 residues. This CDR3 is CASSHIGQMGTDTQYF. Written as DNA, the CDR3 is TGTGCCAGCAGCCACATCGGACAGATGGGCACAGATACGCAGTATTTT.

This clonotype occurred once. The V call is TRBV28, the J call TRBJ2-1; 11 positions match TRBD2. There are 15 residues in the CDR3. Germline loops: CDR1 MDHEN, CDR2 SYDVKM. V dropped 6 bases and J dropped 8; count of bases not matched to a gene: 9. In DNA form, the CDR3 reads TGTGCCAGCAGATATGATAGCGGGAGGGTCGATGAGCAGTTCTTC. It encodes CASRYDSGRVDEQFF. Together with reference TRBV28 and TRBJ2-1, the CDR3 gives the full variable domain: DVKVTQSSRYLVKRTGEKVFLECVQDMDHENMFWYRQDPGLGLRLIYFSYDVKMKEKGDIPEGYSVSREKKERFSLILESASTNQTSMYLCASRYDSGRVDEQFFGPGTRLTVL.

This clonotype was counted only a few times. The V call is TRBV15, the J call TRBJ1-5; D remains ambiguous. V dropped 1 base and J dropped 2 bases, with 21 bases sitting between them. CDR3 length: 19 amino acids. Per germline, CDR1 LNHNV and CDR2 YYDKDF (reference sequence). The CDR3 DNA is TGTGCCACCAGCAGAGTAGGCCTAATGGACGGGTATCGCAATCAGCCCCAGCATTTT. Protein product: CATSRVGLMDGYRNQPQHF.

This clonotype appeared a few times. This chain links TRBV20-1 with TRBJ2-3, with 16 bases identical to TRBD2. After removal of 5 bases from V and 0 bases from J, the junction contained 8 bases not matched to a gene. CDR1 and CDR2 (germline): DFQATT, SNEGSKA (reference sequence). The CDR3 has 18 residues. CDR3 nucleotide sequence: TGCAGTGCTTTGGGACTAGCGGGAGGGCCGGTGAGCACAGATACGCAGTATTTT. Its protein product is CSALGLAGGPVSTDTQYF.

The rearrangement links TRBV6-5 to TRBJ2-3, with 13 bases matching TRBD2. The V and J ends lost 0 bases and 1 base, in that order; junction bases with no gene match: 4. CDR3 length equals 18 residues. Germline V lookup: CDR1 MNHEY, CDR2 SVGAGI. The chain's CDR3 is CASSYSVGLAGGTDTQYF. For the CDR3, the DNA is TGTGCCAGCAGTTACTCGGTAGGACTAGCGGGAGGCACAGATACGCAGTATTTT.

The rearrangement links TRBV20-1 to TRBJ1-6; D unclear. Trimming left V 6 bases short and J 7 bases short, with 13 bases between. Germline assignment: CDR1 DFQATT and CDR2 SNEGSKA (reference sequence). The CDR3 is made up of 13 amino acids. CDR3 loop: CSAGRTRNSPLHF. CDR3 sequence (DNA): TGCAGTGCCGGAAGGACGAGGAATTCACCCCTCCACTTT.

This clonotype appeared a few times. CDR3 amino acids: CASSGRDRGREAFF. DNA for the CDR3: TGTGCCAGCAGTGGCCGGGACAGGGGGCGCGAAGCTTTCTTT. The gene calls are TRBV12-3 or TRBV12-4 and TRBJ1-1, with 12 bases matching TRBD1. The length of the CDR3 is 14 residues. The junction had 6 bases not matched to a gene; V was cut back by 5 bases and J by 8 bases.

A few counts support this clonotype. The CDR3 nucleotides are TGTGCCAGCAGCCCCCTCCTAGGCTATAAGGACGAGCAGTACTTC. This sequence encodes CASSPLLGYKDEQYF. The rearrangement joins TRBV6-2 or TRBV6-3 to TRBJ2-7; D gene unclear. Germline CDR1 reads MNHEY; CDR2 reads SVGEGT. The CDR3 covers 15 residues. Trimming took 6 bases from V and 5 from J, leaving 20 bases between them.

The rearrangement links TRBV6-9 to TRBJ1-5; D uncertain. The length of the CDR3 is 13 residues. CDR1 is MNHGY, CDR2 SVAAGI, per germline. V lost 8 bases and J 7 bases, leaving 15 bases between the germline ends. The CDR3 protein is CASGFRFRQPQHF. In nucleotides, the CDR3 is TGTGCCAGCGGATTTAGGTTCCGCCAGCCCCAGCATTTT.

This clonotype was seen a handful of times. The chain couples TRBV15 to TRBJ2-3; D remains ambiguous. V was pared by 1 base and J by 3 bases, with 11 bases between. CDR3 length: 15 residues. CDR1 is LNHNV and CDR2 is YYDKDF in the germline V gene (reference sequence). CDR3 DNA sequence: TGTGCCACCAGCAGAGGCCGAGTAGGTACAGATACGCAGTATTTT. Amino acids: CATSRGRVGTDTQYF.